Shown below are 9 T cell receptor beta chains from a single sample sequenced in a study of identical twins. TCRdb processed the 5' RACE reads anew with MiXCR; each CDR3 protein has one entry. This table holds 400,000 to 550,000 distinct CDR3 sequences, approximately 24% found once. This same sample was also taken into another study, of T cells expressing NK-cell markers.

Material: CD4+ T cells sorted from blood. These receptors came from a woman aged 18-29 years in good health.

The V and J genes are TRBV7-9 and TRBJ2-7, with TRBD1 matching over 9 bases. CDR1 SEHNR and CDR2 FQNEAQ come from the germline V gene (reference sequence). V gave up 3 bases and J gave up 5 bases; unmatched junction bases: 5. This CDR3 spans 14 amino acids. The DNA for the CDR3 is TGTGCCAGCAGCTTCTGGGACAGGGCCCACGAGCAGTACTTC. This encodes CASSFWDRAHEQYF. The whole variable domain, remainder taken from reference TRBV7-9 and TRBJ2-7, is DTGVSQNPRHKITKRGQNVTFRCDPISEHNRLYWYRQTLGQGPEFLTYFQNEAQLEKSRLLSDRFSAERPKGSFSTLEIQRTEQGDSAMYLCASSFWDRAHEQYFGPGTRLTVT.

A few counts support this clonotype. The chain employs TRBV12-3 or TRBV12-4 and TRBJ2-1; 9 bases map to TRBD2. With V trimmed by 5 bases and J by 14 bases, 4 bases remained unmatched. The CDR3 covers 11 residues. The CDR3, as DNA: TGTGCCAGCAGTCGGACTAGCGATAAGTTCTTC. Translation gives CASSRTSDKFF.

The chain joins TRBV12-3 or TRBV12-4 to TRBJ2-1, with 7 bases that match TRBD1. There are 16 residues in the CDR3. After removal of 4 bases from V and 4 bases from J, the junction contained 10 bases not matched to a gene. The CDR3 DNA reads as TGTGCCAGCAGTTATCGGACAGGTCATAGGTACAATGAGCAGTTCTTC. As protein: CASSYRTGHRYNEQFF.

This chain uses TRBV6-4 with TRBJ1-2; 9 nucleotides line up with TRBD1. This CDR3 is built from 13 residues. V gave up 6 bases and J gave up 6 bases; unmatched junction bases: 5. CDR1 is MRHNA and CDR2 is SNTAGT in the germline V gene. CDR3 amino acids: CASRPGTGNGYTF. The CDR3 DNA follows: TGTGCCAGCAGGCCAGGGACAGGGAATGGCTACACCTTC.

Only a few counts were recorded for this clonotype. V gene TRBV12-3 or TRBV12-4 combines with J gene TRBJ2-7; D call uncertain. The V end was cut by 4 bases, the J end by 0 bases, with 4 bases between. This CDR3 has 12 residues. CDR3 nucleotides: TGTGCCAGCAGTTCCAACTCCTACGAGCAGTACTTC. It encodes CASSSNSYEQYF.

The chain is built from TRBV10-3 and TRBJ2-1, with 8 nucleotides matching TRBD2. This CDR3 has 16 residues. Germline V gene data show CDR1 as ENHRY and CDR2 as SYGVKD. Losses at the gene ends were 3 bases for V and 10 bases for J; bases not matched to a gene: 14. CDR3 in amino acids: CAISDPADSGAPEQFF. DNA of the CDR3: TGTGCCATCAGTGATCCGGCGGATAGCGGGGCCCCCGAGCAGTTCTTC.

This rearrangement joins TRBV20-1 to TRBJ2-2; D could derive from TRBD1 or TRBD2 (5 bases each). Trimming removed 1 base from V and 6 bases from J, with 6 bases in between. In germline, CDR1 is DFQATT, CDR2 SNEGSKA (reference sequence). CDR3 length equals 12 residues. DNA of the CDR3: TGCAGTGCTAGAGCGGGGCCCGGGGAGCTGTTTTTT. Protein product: CSARAGPGELFF.

The chain links TRBV6-5 to TRBJ2-2, with D tentatively TRBD1 (6 bases). This CDR3 spans 14 amino acids. The ends were cut back, 4 bases at V and 4 bases at J, with 10 bases in the middle. Germline V gene sequence: CDR1 MNHEY, CDR2 SVGAGI. CDR3 protein: CASSLTGPTGELFF. In DNA, the CDR3 is TGTGCCAGCAGTTTGACAGGACCCACCGGGGAGCTGTTTTTT.

Only one count was recorded for this clonotype. The rearrangement uses TRBV18 and TRBJ2-7; maybe TRBD1 (6 bases). Germline loops: CDR1 KGHSH, CDR2 LQKENI. The CDR3 runs 13 residues. The V end was cut by 3 bases, the J end by 9 bases, with 15 bases between. As DNA, the CDR3 is TGTGCCAGCTCACCGGACAGCGTTCTTGGGCAGTACTTC. Its translation is CASSPDSVLGQYF.